This passage covers 19 T cell receptor beta chains from one sample sequenced in a study of cytomegalovirus exposure and HLA in healthy donors (dated by TCRdb to the late 2010s). Library prep was done by the immunoSEQ multiplex PCR assay. The multiplex PCR relied on a mix of 60 forward primers for TCR Vbeta segments and 13 reverse primers for TCR Jbeta segments. TCRdb took this table from immuneACCESS and kept in-frame rearrangements with V and J called. Such tables lack part of the clones; where checked against another copy, unresolved V genes explain under half of the gap, and the rest is unexplained. This sample holds around 120,000 clones; more than 65% were observed only once. Together, the top ten hold about 2% of the sample. Sequencing was carried out using PBMCs. These receptors originate from a man aged 18 to 30 in good health and CMV-seronegative.

V usage is TRBV6-6 and J usage is TRBJ2-7; maybe TRBD2 (5 bases). Germline V gives CDR1 MNHNY, CDR2 SVGAGI (reference sequence). The germline V and J ends were trimmed by 0 bases and 0 bases, with 6 bases remaining between them. The CDR3 extends over 14 amino acids. The CDR3 nucleotides read TGTGCCAGCAGTTACTCAGGGAGCTCCTACGAGCAGTACTTC. Its translation: CASSYSGSSYEQYF.

This chain links TRBV19 with TRBJ1-3; D is undetermined. Germline assignment: CDR1 LNHDA and CDR2 SQIVND (reference sequence). This CDR3 contains 15 residues. V dropped 5 bases and J dropped 1 base, with 12 bases sitting between them. This CDR3 is CASSPRSASGNTIYF. The CDR3 region has the DNA TGTGCCAGTAGTCCCAGGTCCGCGTCTGGAAACACCATATATTTT.

The genes are TRBV15 and TRBJ2-7; the match to TRBD1 covers 9 bases. The CDR3 loop spans 12 amino acids. From germline, CDR1 is LNHNV and CDR2 YYDKDF (reference sequence). V was pared by 6 bases and J by 5 bases, with 2 bases of the junction left unmatched. The CDR3 DNA is TGTGCCACCAGACAGGGGGCTAACGAGCAGTACTTC. Its translation is CATRQGANEQYF.

V and J are TRBV5-1 and TRBJ1-1, with a possible D match to TRBD1 (6 bases). The CDR3 sequence is 15 residues long. The germline V gene has CDR1 SGHRS and CDR2 YFSETQ. Trimming took 0 bases from V and 5 from J, leaving 14 bases between them. The CDR3 DNA sequence: TGCGCCAGCAGCTTGGGCGGGGGGCGCGGGACTGAAGCTTTCTTT. Translation gives CASSLGGGRGTEAFF.

The chain joins TRBV5-1 to TRBJ2-5; no reliable D call. CDR1 and CDR2 (germline): SGHRS, YFSETQ. V lost 2 bases to trimming and J lost 3 bases, with 11 bases between them. The CDR3 covers 14 residues. The CDR3, as DNA: TGCGCCAGCAGCTTAGGCGGCTTAAAAGAGACCCAGTACTTC. Translating gives CASSLGGLKETQYF.

V usage is TRBV5-6 and J usage is TRBJ1-3; possibly TRBD1 for D (5 bases). The V gene's germline CDR1 is SGHDT and CDR2 YYEEEE. CDR3 size: 16 residues. Between the trimmed V and J ends, which lost 4 bases and 0 bases, there was a span of 14 bases. The chain's CDR3 is CASSNSRQFSGNTIYF. The CDR3 DNA reads as TGTGCCAGCAGCAATTCTCGACAGTTCTCTGGAAACACCATATATTTT.

V gene TRBV5-1 combines with J gene TRBJ1-1; TRBD1 matches 8 bases. CDR3 length: 14 residues. The germline V gene has CDR1 SGHRS and CDR2 YFSETQ. J lost 3 bases, V lost 0 bases, and 1 base had no gene match. CDR3 in DNA: TGCGCCAGCAGCTTGGCGACAGGGGACACTGAAGCTTTCTTT. Its protein product is CASSLATGDTEAFF.

For the CDR3, the DNA is TGTGCCAGTAGTATTCGTCAGGGGTCGAATTACGAGCAGTACTTC. Protein product: CASSIRQGSNYEQYF. The chain couples TRBV19 to TRBJ2-7; maybe TRBD1 (6 bases). Germline CDR1 and CDR2: LNHDA and SQIVND (reference sequence). Trimming pared 3 bases from V and 4 bases from J, leaving 16 bases between. The CDR3 has 15 amino acids.

This clone was found once. The chain employs TRBV4-1 and TRBJ1-2, with D uncertain. This CDR3 is 13 amino acids long. In germline, CDR1 is MGHRA, CDR2 YSYEKL. The V end lost 0 bases, the J end lost 4 bases, and 6 bases lay between the germline ends. The CDR3 nucleotides are TGCGCCAGCAGCCAAGATGGAGCCTATGGCTACACCTTC. Residues: CASSQDGAYGYTF.

V and J are TRBV27 and TRBJ2-5; tentative D call: TRBD2 (6 bases). V lost 2 bases to trimming and J lost 0 bases, with 16 bases between them. The CDR3 is 17 amino acids. The germline V gene encodes CDR1 MNHEY and CDR2 SMNVEV (reference sequence). The CDR3 spells CASSLHPGPGDQETQYF. CDR3 DNA sequence: TGTGCCAGCAGTTTACATCCGGGGCCGGGGGACCAAGAGACCCAGTACTTC.

The rearrangement links TRBV6-5 to TRBJ2-1; weak D call: TRBD1 (7 bases). CDR3 length equals 15 residues. V shed 2 bases and J shed 4 bases, with 12 bases lying between them. Germline CDR1 and CDR2: MNHEY and SVGAGI. Here the CDR3 reads CASSYTGAGYNEQFF. DNA of the CDR3: TGTGCCAGCAGTTACACAGGGGCGGGATACAATGAGCAGTTCTTC.

The gene calls are TRBV5-8 and TRBJ1-1, with D tentatively TRBD1 (6 bases). V lost 4 bases and J lost 1, with 11 bases in between. CDR1 and CDR2 from the germline V gene are SGHTS and YDEGEE. The CDR3 runs to 14 residues. In DNA form, the CDR3 reads TGTGCCAGCAGCCCTTGGACAGCGAACACTGAAGCTTTCTTT. Translating it yields CASSPWTANTEAFF. Full variable domain (missing parts from reference TRBV5-8 and TRBJ1-1): EAGVTQSPTHLIKTRGQQATLRCSPISGHTSVYWYQQALGLGLQFLLWYDEGEERNRGNFPPRFSGRQFPNYSSELNVNALELEDSALYLCASSPWTANTEAFFGQGTRLTVV.

In this sample, this clone turned up once. The rearrangement uses TRBV5-1 and TRBJ2-5; 14 nucleotides match TRBD2. V lost 1 base to trimming and J lost 5 bases; unmatched junction nucleotides: 4. Looked up from germline, CDR1 is SGHRS and CDR2 is YFSETQ. The CDR3 extends over 16 amino acids. CDR3: CASSLMGLAGAETQYF. CDR3 DNA sequence: TGCGCCAGCAGCTTGATGGGACTAGCGGGGGCGGAGACCCAGTACTTC. The whole variable domain, remainder taken from reference TRBV5-1 and TRBJ2-5, is KAGVTQTPRYLIKTRGQQVTLSCSPISGHRSVSWYQQTPGQGLQFLFEYFSETQRNKGNFPGRFSGRQFSNSRSEMNVSTLELGDSALYLCASSLMGLAGAETQYFGPGTRLLVL.

Comments on this clone: Compared with germline, one end of the junction differs, possibly owing to a read error. J is TRBJ2-5 and V is TRBV2, with D tentatively TRBD2 (6 bases). Germline CDR1 reads SNHLY; CDR2 reads FYNNEI. The CDR3 totals 16 residues. The CDR3 region is CASSEAQAGLQEAQYF. CDR3 in DNA: TGTGCCAGCAGTGAAGCGCAAGCGGGTCTTCAAGAGGCCCAGTACTTC. The full variable domain, with the rest looked up from reference TRBV2 and TRBJ2-5, is EPEVTQTPSHQVTQMGQEVILRCVPISNHLYFYWYRQILGQKVEFLVSFYNNEISEKSEIFDDQFSVERPDGSNFTLKIRSTKLEDSAMYFCASSEAQAGLQEAQYFGPGTRLLVL.

This clone was observed a few times. The chain links TRBV15 to TRBJ2-5; TRBD1 is a possible D gene (6 bases). Gene TRBJ2-7 matches the end of the DNA better, so the J call may be wrong. Germline CDR1 LNHNV, CDR2 YYDKDF (reference sequence). The CDR3 runs to 17 residues. The CDR3 nucleotides read TGTGCCACCAGCAGAGATCAGACAGGACTCAGGGACTACGAGCAGTACTTC. Its protein is CATSRDQTGLRDYEQYF.

The chain recombines TRBV7-2 with TRBJ2-5; 8 bases fit TRBD2. CDR3 length: 15 amino acids. After removal of 5 bases from V and 4 bases from J, the junction contained 9 bases not matched to a gene. CDR1 and CDR2 (germline): SGHTA, FQGNSA. DNA for the CDR3: TGTGCCAGCAGCCGGGGGGGAGGACAGCCAGAGACCCAGTACTTC. This gives the protein CASSRGGGQPETQYF.

V is TRBV7-2 and J is TRBJ2-1; 12 bases align to TRBD2. After removal of 6 bases from V and 7 bases from J, the junction contained 13 bases not matched to a gene. This CDR3 has 17 amino acids. Germline V lookup: CDR1 SGHTA, CDR2 FQGNSA. This chain's CDR3 is CASSLFPLAGGRNEQFF. Written as DNA, the CDR3 is TGTGCCAGCAGTTTGTTCCCTCTAGCGGGGGGGCGGAATGAGCAGTTCTTC.

This chain uses TRBV18 with TRBJ1-1, with D unresolved. This CDR3 comprises 13 residues. The V end lost 5 bases, the J end lost 6 bases, and 13 bases lay between the germline ends. Germline V gene sequence: CDR1 KGHSH, CDR2 LQKENI. In DNA, the CDR3 is TGTGCCAGCTCAAGAGGTAGTGAGTCTGAAGCTTTCTTT. Its protein is CASSRGSESEAFF.

The chain links TRBV6-5 to TRBJ1-2; tentative D call: TRBD1 (5 bases). This CDR3 is built from 13 residues. Per germline, CDR1 MNHEY and CDR2 SVGAGI. V lost 6 bases to trimming and J lost 1 base, with 9 bases between them. The DNA for the CDR3 is TGTGCCAGCAGGGTGACAGATAACTATGGCTACACCTTC. Amino acid sequence: CASRVTDNYGYTF.